The sequence of this T cell receptor beta chain was determined in a study of blood T cell repertoires in COVID-19. At the level of the study: T cells, B-cell-depleted T cells, or PBMCs supplied cDNA or gDNA.

The data were produced by immunoSEQ multiplex PCR, yet TCRdb's version contains in-frame clones alone and is incomplete. The table shows almost 200,000 clones, with roughly 90% occurring only once. The CDR3 is 14 residues long. J gave up 6 bases and V 2 bases, and 2 bases lay outside the gene matches. Germline lookup yields CDR1 LNHDA and CDR2 SQIVND (reference sequence). This clone was seen once. This sequence was found in a woman between 18 and 29 years old who had recovered from COVID-19. The V and J genes are TRBV19 and TRBJ1-5; 9 bases line up with TRBD1. Sequencing used PBMCs or T cells enriched from blood (not recorded which). The CDR3 region is CASSITGGPQPQHF. CDR3 bases: TGTGCCAGTAGTATAACAGGGGGCCCTCAGCCCCAGCATTTT.